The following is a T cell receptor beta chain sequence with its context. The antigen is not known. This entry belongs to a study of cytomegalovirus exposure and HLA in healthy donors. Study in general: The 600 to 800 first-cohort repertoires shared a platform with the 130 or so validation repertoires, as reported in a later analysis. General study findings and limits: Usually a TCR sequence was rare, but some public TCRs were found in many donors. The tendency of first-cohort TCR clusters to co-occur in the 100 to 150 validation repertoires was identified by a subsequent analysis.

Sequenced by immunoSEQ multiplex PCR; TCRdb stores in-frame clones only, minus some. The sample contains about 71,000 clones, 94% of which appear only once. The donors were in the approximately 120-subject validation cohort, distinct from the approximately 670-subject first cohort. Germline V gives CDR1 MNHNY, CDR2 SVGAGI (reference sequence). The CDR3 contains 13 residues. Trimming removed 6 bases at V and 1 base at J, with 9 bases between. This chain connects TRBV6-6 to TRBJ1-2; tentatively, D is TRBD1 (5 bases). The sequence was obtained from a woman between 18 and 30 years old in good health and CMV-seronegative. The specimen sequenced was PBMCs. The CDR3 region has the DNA TGTGCCAGCAGAAAAGACAGTAACTATGGCTACACCTTC. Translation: CASRKDSNYGYTF.